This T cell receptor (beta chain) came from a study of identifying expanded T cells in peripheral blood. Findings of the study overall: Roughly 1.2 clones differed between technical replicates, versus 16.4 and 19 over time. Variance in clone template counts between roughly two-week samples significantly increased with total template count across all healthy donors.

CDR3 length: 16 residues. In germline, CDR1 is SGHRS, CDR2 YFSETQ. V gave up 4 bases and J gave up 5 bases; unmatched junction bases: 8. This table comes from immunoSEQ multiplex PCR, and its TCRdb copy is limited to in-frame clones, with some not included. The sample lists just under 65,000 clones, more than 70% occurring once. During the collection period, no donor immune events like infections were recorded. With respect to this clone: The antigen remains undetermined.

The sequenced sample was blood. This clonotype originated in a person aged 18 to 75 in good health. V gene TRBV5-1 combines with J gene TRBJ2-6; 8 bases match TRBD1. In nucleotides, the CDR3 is TGCGCCAGCAGCGCCTCCAGGGGGCAGTGGGCCAACGTCCTGACTTTC. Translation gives CASSASRGQWANVLTF. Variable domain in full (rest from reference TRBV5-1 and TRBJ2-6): KAGVTQTPRYLIKTRGQQVTLSCSPISGHRSVSWYQQTPGQGLQFLFEYFSETQRNKGNFPGRFSGRQFSNSRSEMNVSTLELGDSALYLCASSASRGQWANVLTFGAGSRLTVL.